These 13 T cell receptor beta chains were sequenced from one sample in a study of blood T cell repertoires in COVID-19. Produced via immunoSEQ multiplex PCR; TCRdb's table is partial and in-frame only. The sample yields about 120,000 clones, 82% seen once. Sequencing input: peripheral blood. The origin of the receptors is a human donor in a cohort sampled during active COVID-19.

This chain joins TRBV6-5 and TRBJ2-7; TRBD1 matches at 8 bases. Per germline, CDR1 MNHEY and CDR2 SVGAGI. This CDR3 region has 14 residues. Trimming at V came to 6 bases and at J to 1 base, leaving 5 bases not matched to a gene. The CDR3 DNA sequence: TGTGCCAGCAGCCTGCAGGGGGCGTCCTACGAGCAGTACTTC. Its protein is CASSLQGASYEQYF.

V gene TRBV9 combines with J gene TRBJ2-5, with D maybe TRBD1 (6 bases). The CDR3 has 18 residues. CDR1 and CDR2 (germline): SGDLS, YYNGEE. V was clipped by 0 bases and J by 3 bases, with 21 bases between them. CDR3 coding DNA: TGTGCCAGCAGCGTAGATCACCTAACCCCGGGACACAAAGAGACCCAGTACTTC. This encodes CASSVDHLTPGHKETQYF.

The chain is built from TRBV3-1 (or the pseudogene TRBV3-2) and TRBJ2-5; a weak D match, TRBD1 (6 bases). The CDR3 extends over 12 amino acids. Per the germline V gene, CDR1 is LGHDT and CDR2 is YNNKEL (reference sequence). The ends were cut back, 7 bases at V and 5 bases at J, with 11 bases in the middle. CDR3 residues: CASTAQGETQYF. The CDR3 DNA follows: TGTGCCAGCACCGCCCAGGGGGAGACCCAGTACTTC.

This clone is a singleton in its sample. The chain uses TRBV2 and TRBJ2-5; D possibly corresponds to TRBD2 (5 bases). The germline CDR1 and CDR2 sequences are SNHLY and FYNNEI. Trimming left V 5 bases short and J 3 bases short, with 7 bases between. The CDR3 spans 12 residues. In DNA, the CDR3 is TGTGCCAGCAGTTGGGAGAAAGAGACCCAGTACTTC. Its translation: CASSWEKETQYF.

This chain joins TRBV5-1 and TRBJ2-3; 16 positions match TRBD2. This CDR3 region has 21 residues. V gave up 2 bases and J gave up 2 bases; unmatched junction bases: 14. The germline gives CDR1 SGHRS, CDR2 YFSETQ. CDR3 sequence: CASSFQSSGTSGGASTDTQYF. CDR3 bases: TGCGCCAGCAGCTTTCAGTCCTCCGGGACTAGCGGGGGGGCGTCCACAGATACGCAGTATTTT. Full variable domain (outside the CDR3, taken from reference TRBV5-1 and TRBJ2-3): KAGVTQTPRYLIKTRGQQVTLSCSPISGHRSVSWYQQTPGQGLQFLFEYFSETQRNKGNFPGRFSGRQFSNSRSEMNVSTLELGDSALYLCASSFQSSGTSGGASTDTQYFGPGTRLTVL.

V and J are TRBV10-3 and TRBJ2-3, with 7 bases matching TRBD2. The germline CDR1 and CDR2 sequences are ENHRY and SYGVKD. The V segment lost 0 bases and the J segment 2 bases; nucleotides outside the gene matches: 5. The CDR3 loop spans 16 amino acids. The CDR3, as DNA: TGTGCCATCAGTGAGTCACGGGGGGAACCCACAGATACGCAGTATTTT. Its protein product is CAISESRGEPTDTQYF.

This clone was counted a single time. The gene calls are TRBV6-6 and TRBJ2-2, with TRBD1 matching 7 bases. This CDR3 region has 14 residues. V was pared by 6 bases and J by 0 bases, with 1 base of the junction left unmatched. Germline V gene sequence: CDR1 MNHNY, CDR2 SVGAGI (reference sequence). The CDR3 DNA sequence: TGTGCCAGCAGGACAGGGCCGAACACCGGGGAGCTGTTTTTT. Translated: CASRTGPNTGELFF.

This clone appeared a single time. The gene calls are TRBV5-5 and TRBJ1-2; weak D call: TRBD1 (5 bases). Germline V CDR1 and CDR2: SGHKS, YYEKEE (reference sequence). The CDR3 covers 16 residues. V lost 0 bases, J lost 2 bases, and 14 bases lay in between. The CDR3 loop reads CASSLAFGGRNYGYTF. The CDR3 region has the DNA TGTGCCAGCAGCTTGGCGTTTGGGGGGAGGAACTATGGCTACACCTTC.

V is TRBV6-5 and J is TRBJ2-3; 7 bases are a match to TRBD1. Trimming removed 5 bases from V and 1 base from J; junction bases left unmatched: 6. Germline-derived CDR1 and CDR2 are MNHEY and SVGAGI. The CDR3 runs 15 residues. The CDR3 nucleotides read TGTGCCAGCAGTAGAGGGGGCTTCGGCACAGATACGCAGTATTTT. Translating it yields CASSRGGFGTDTQYF.

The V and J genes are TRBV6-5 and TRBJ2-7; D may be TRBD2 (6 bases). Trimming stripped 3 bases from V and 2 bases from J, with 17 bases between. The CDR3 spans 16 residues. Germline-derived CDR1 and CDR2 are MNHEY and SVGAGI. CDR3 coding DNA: TGTGCCAGCAGTTATAGCGGCCGGCGGGGCACCTACGAGCAGTACTTC. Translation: CASSYSGRRGTYEQYF.

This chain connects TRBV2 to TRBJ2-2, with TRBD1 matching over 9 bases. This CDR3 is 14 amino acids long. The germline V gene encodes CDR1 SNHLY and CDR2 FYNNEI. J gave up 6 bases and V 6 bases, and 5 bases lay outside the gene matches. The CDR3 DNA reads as TGTGCCAGCAGCCGGGACAGGGTGGCCGGGGAGCTGTTTTTT. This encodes CASSRDRVAGELFF.

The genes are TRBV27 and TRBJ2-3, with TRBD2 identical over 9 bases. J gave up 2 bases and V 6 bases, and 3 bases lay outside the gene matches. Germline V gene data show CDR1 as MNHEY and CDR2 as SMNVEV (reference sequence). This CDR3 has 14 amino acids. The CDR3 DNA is TGTGCCAGCAGCCGACTAGCGGACACAGATACGCAGTATTTT. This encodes CASSRLADTDTQYF.

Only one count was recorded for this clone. The CDR3 nucleotides are TGTGCCAGCAGCCCTACCCCTTCTAGCGGGGGGACCGGGGAGCTGTTTTTT. This sequence encodes CASSPTPSSGGTGELFF. J is TRBJ2-2 and V is TRBV7-9, with 11 bases lining up with TRBD2. The V gene end was trimmed by 5 bases and the J gene end by 5 bases; junction bases not matched to a gene: 10. The CDR3 consists of 17 residues. Germline CDR1 is SEHNR and CDR2 is FQNEAQ (reference sequence).